This TCR beta chain stems from a study of blood T cell repertoires in COVID-19. For the study at large: T cells, B-cell-depleted T cells, or PBMCs supplied cDNA or gDNA.

Sequencing used immunoSEQ multiplex PCR; TCRdb keeps in-frame clones, though not all of them. This sample has roughly 63,000 clones, with 80% to 90% found just once. The germline gives CDR1 SGHTA, CDR2 FQGNSA. The junction had 4 bases not matched to a gene; V was cut back by 5 bases and J by 2 bases. The CDR3 runs 15 residues. This chain joins TRBV7-2 and TRBJ2-5; 11 bases agree with TRBD1. The specimen sequenced was peripheral blood. This TCR was recovered from a man in his sixties with acute or convalescent COVID-19. CDR3 nucleotide sequence: TGTGCCAGCAGCCCGGACAGGGGGCGGCAAGAGACCCAGTACTTC. Protein sequence: CASSPDRGRQETQYF.